Listed below are T cell receptor beta chains from one sample, sequenced in a study of blood T cells in healthy people across ages. TCRdb independently ran MiXCR on the 5' RACE reads; one entry per CDR3 protein. The sample has 870,000 or so distinct CDR3 sequences, about 30% seen once. Input material: blood. Receptors originate from a woman aged 80 or over in good health. The CDR3 runs from the conserved cysteine through the conserved F or W. Fields, in order: J gene, V gene, clone size, D gene, CDR3 protein, CDR3 DNA. A D gene is named only where the DNA matches it firmly. A clone size is listed for some rows: how often the clone was seen (once, few, many), or a class if it is expanded.

j_gene: TRBJ1-1; v_gene: TRBV9; abundance: NA; d_gene: NA; CDR3aa: CASSEFPGLNTEAFF; CDR3nt: TGTGCCAGCAGCGAGTTCCCGGGTTTGAACACTGAAGCTTTCTTT
j_gene: TRBJ1-4; v_gene: TRBV28; abundance: NA; d_gene: NA; CDR3aa: CASSTTGGFNEKLFF; CDR3nt: TGTGCCAGCAGTACCACCGGGGGGTTTAATGAAAAACTGTTTTTT
j_gene: TRBJ2-5; v_gene: TRBV6-2/TRBV6-3; abundance: many; d_gene: NA; CDR3aa: CASRMDWSQETQYF; CDR3nt: TGTGCCAGCAGAATGGACTGGAGCCAAGAGACCCAGTACTTC
j_gene: TRBJ2-1; v_gene: TRBV12-5; abundance: few; d_gene: NA; CDR3aa: CASGYGGSYNEQFF; CDR3nt: TGTGCTAGTGGTTACGGGGGCTCCTACAATGAGCAGTTCTTC
j_gene: TRBJ1-4; v_gene: TRBV10-3; abundance: NA; d_gene: NA; CDR3aa: CAIRGSDEKLFF; CDR3nt: TGTGCCATCAGGGGTTCGGATGAAAAACTGTTTTTT
j_gene: TRBJ2-1; v_gene: TRBV5-1; abundance: many; d_gene: TRBD2; CDR3aa: CASSPGVRASGDNEQFF; CDR3nt: TGCGCCAGCAGCCCGGGCGTTAGGGCTAGCGGTGACAATGAGCAGTTCTTC
j_gene: TRBJ2-7; v_gene: TRBV20-1; abundance: many; d_gene: NA; CDR3aa: CSAPPLGRDEQYF; CDR3nt: TGCAGTGCGCCTCCTTTGGGAAGGGACGAGCAGTACTTC
j_gene: TRBJ1-4; v_gene: TRBV19; abundance: NA; d_gene: NA; CDR3aa: CASSTLGAGGGEKLFF; CDR3nt: TGTGCCAGTAGTACCCTTGGAGCAGGTGGCGGTGAAAAACTGTTTTTT
j_gene: TRBJ2-3; v_gene: TRBV20-1; abundance: many; d_gene: NA; CDR3aa: CSAGTRDTQYF; CDR3nt: TGCAGTGCTGGCACCCGGGATACGCAGTATTTT
j_gene: TRBJ2-1; v_gene: TRBV20-1; abundance: few; d_gene: TRBD2; CDR3aa: CSAKRSGGSDEQFF; CDR3nt: TGCAGTGCCAAACGTAGCGGGGGTTCTGATGAGCAGTTCTTC
j_gene: TRBJ2-3; v_gene: TRBV15; abundance: many; d_gene: TRBD1; CDR3aa: CATSGSLTGGATDTQYF; CDR3nt: TGTGCCACCAGCGGAAGCCTCACAGGGGGCGCGACAGATACGCAGTATTTT
j_gene: TRBJ2-1; v_gene: TRBV18; abundance: many; d_gene: TRBD2; CDR3aa: CASSPTLAGGNNEQFF; CDR3nt: TGTGCCAGCTCACCTACACTAGCGGGGGGGAACAATGAGCAGTTCTTC
j_gene: TRBJ1-5; v_gene: TRBV19; abundance: NA; d_gene: TRBD1; CDR3aa: CASSQQGTIYQPQHF; CDR3nt: TGTGCCAGTAGTCAACAGGGGACTATCTATCAGCCCCAGCATTTT